These 22 T cell receptor beta chains were sequenced from one sample in a study of PD-L1 blockade in urothelial cancer. Regarding time point: peripheral blood 6 weeks after treatment start. Assay: immunoSEQ multiplex PCR; the TCRdb copy retains only in-frame clones and omits some. The table has tens of thousands of clones, approximately 83% seen once. The source material was PBMCs, sampled around atezolizumab (anti-PD-L1) treatment. The origin of the receptors is a man aged 60-69 years with urothelial cancer.

The V call is TRBV7-6, the J call TRBJ1-5, with unresolved D. Looked up from germline, CDR1 is SGHVS and CDR2 is FNYEAQ. The CDR3 spans 17 residues. V shed 7 bases and J shed 0 bases, with 19 bases lying between them. This chain's CDR3 is CASTPEVGGYSNQPQHF. The CDR3 bases are TGTGCCAGCACCCCCGAGGTCGGCGGTTATAGCAATCAGCCCCAGCATTTT. The full variable domain, completed using reference TRBV7-6 and TRBJ1-5, is GAGVSQSPRYKVTKRGQDVALRCDPISGHVSLYWYRQALGQGPEFLTYFNYEAQQDKSGLPNDRFSAERPEGSISTLTIQRTEQRDSAMYRCASTPEVGGYSNQPQHFGDGTRLSIL.

The genes are TRBV11-3 and TRBJ2-6; TRBD1 is a possible D gene (6 bases). Germline CDR1 SGHNT, CDR2 YENEEA. The CDR3 runs to 16 residues. V lost 8 bases, J lost 2 bases, and 16 bases lay in between. The CDR3 DNA sequence: TGTGCCAGCTCCACGGGCCGGACAGCTGGGGCCAACGTCCTGACTTTC. It translates to CASSTGRTAGANVLTF.

About this clone: The germline gene is not matched at one end of the junction; a read error may be the cause. The chain carries TRBV10-3 and TRBJ2-1, with 8 bases that match TRBD2. The germline CDR1 and CDR2 sequences are ENHRY and SYGVKD. This CDR3 is built from 13 residues. CDR3 coding DNA: TGTGCCATCAGTGAGTCTGATCGGGGGGGCCCGGTCTTC. Translated: CAISESDRGGPVF.

The chain links TRBV5-1 to TRBJ2-5; 7 bases map to TRBD2. Unmatched junction bases numbered 5, after V lost 5 bases and J lost 4 bases. Per the germline V gene, CDR1 is SGHRS and CDR2 is YFSETQ. The CDR3 is 13 amino acids. In DNA, the CDR3 is TGCGCCAGCAGTTTACCGGGGGGAGAGACCCAGTACTTC. Its protein is CASSLPGGETQYF. The entire variable domain, with the rest obtained from reference TRBV5-1 and TRBJ2-5, is as follows: KAGVTQTPRYLIKTRGQQVTLSCSPISGHRSVSWYQQTPGQGLQFLFEYFSETQRNKGNFPGRFSGRQFSNSRSEMNVSTLELGDSALYLCASSLPGGETQYFGPGTRLLVL.

This chain joins TRBV5-6 and TRBJ2-7; possibly TRBD2 for D (8 bases). V was pared by 5 bases and J by 6 bases, with 27 bases between. CDR1 and CDR2 from the germline V gene are SGHDT and YYEEEE. The CDR3 sequence is 17 residues long. The CDR3 here is CASSYRLGGGGSREQYF. The CDR3 bases are TGTGCCAGCAGTTACCGCTTAGGGGGCGGGGGGAGTCGCGAGCAGTACTTC.

This clone was picked up a small number of times. The V gene is TRBV11-3, the J gene TRBJ1-4; 9 nucleotides agree with TRBD1. The CDR3 runs to 14 residues. V lost 4 bases, J lost 6 bases, and 3 bases stayed unmatched. Germline assignment: CDR1 SGHNT and CDR2 YENEEA. The CDR3 DNA reads as TGTGCCAGCAGCTCACAGGGGGCGGATGAAAAACTGTTTTTT. It encodes CASSSQGADEKLFF. Variable domain in full (rest from reference TRBV11-3 and TRBJ1-4): EAGVVQSPRYKIIEKKQPVAFWCNPISGHNTLYWYLQNLGQGPELLIRYENEEAVDDSQLPKDRFSAERLKGVDSTLKIQPAELGDSAVYLCASSSQGADEKLFFGSGTQLSVL.

The J gene is TRBJ1-1, the V gene TRBV12-5, with TRBD1 matching over 8 bases. J gave up 4 bases and V 0 bases, and 7 bases lay outside the gene matches. Germline V gene sequence: CDR1 LGHNT, CDR2 FRNRAP. There are 16 residues in the CDR3. Here the CDR3 DNA reads TGTGCTAGTGGTTTGGTACGCGACAGGGGTCCCACTGAAGCTTTCTTT. As protein: CASGLVRDRGPTEAFF.

This clone was recorded a few times. The CDR3 coding sequence is TGTGCCAGCAATAAGGGGTGGGCAGAGACCCAGTACTTC. Protein product: CASNKGWAETQYF. The rearrangement links TRBV28 to TRBJ2-5, with D possibly matching TRBD1 (5 bases). CDR3 length: 13 residues. Germline V gene sequence: CDR1 MDHEN, CDR2 SYDVKM. V was trimmed by 7 bases and J by 4 bases, leaving 13 bases between them.

There are a few counts of this clone. This chain's CDR3 is CASSPRGHTNEKLFF. The CDR3 DNA reads as TGTGCCAGCAGCCCCAGGGGGCATACTAATGAAAAACTGTTTTTT. The chain recombines TRBV6-5 with TRBJ1-4, with 8 bases matching TRBD1. Germline values: CDR1 MNHEY, CDR2 SVGAGI. V shed 6 bases and J 2 bases; nucleotides not matched to a gene: 5. The CDR3 consists of 15 residues.

The chain couples TRBV7-8 to TRBJ1-1; D remains ambiguous. Deletions cut 2 bases from V and 2 bases from J, with 15 bases between. Germline CDR1 reads SGHVS; CDR2 reads FQNEAQ. The CDR3 is made up of 16 amino acids. The DNA of the CDR3 is TGTGCCAGCAGCTTAAGAGGCTCGGGTCTTAACACTGAAGCTTTCTTT. Translating gives CASSLRGSGLNTEAFF.

This clone appeared a few times. The chain recombines TRBV5-1 with TRBJ2-3; D is undetermined. V was clipped by 4 bases and J by 2 bases, with 2 bases between them. The germline CDR1 and CDR2 sequences are SGHRS and YFSETQ. CDR3 size: 11 residues. The CDR3 coding sequence is TGCGCCAGCAGCCTCACAGATACGCAGTATTTT. This sequence encodes CASSLTDTQYF.

This chain links TRBV18 with TRBJ1-5; 7 bases fit TRBD1. Per germline, CDR1 KGHSH and CDR2 LQKENI. V lost 4 bases to trimming and J lost 4 bases; unmatched junction nucleotides: 7. There are 15 residues in the CDR3. CDR3 sequence: CASSQTTGQNQPQHF. Written as DNA, the CDR3 is TGTGCCAGCTCACAAACCACGGGACAGAATCAGCCCCAGCATTTT. Using reference TRBV18 and TRBJ1-5 for the parts outside the CDR3, the full variable domain is NAGVMQNPRHLVRRRGQEARLRCSPMKGHSHVYWYRQLPEEGLKFMVYLQKENIIDESGMPKERFSAEFPKEGPSILRIQQVVRGDSAAYFCASSQTTGQNQPQHFGDGTRLSIL.

This clone has only one observation. This chain uses TRBV9 with TRBJ1-1; 9 bases align to TRBD1. Germline loops: CDR1 SGDLS, CDR2 YYNGEE. This CDR3 has 15 residues. The trim removed 6 bases at V and 0 bases at J, leaving 6 bases unmatched. The CDR3 region has the DNA TGTGCCAGCACACGACAGGGGGTTATGAACACTGAAGCTTTCTTT. Protein sequence: CASTRQGVMNTEAFF.

The chain couples TRBV5-6 to TRBJ2-1, with 12 bases matching TRBD2. Germline lookup yields CDR1 SGHDT and CDR2 YYEEEE. The junction had 4 bases not matched to a gene; V was cut back by 4 bases and J by 5 bases. The CDR3 sequence is 15 residues long. The CDR3 DNA reads TGTGCCAGCAGCGCGTGGACTAGCGGGGACAATGAGCAGTTCTTC. This codes for CASSAWTSGDNEQFF.

This clone was found a few times. This sequence joins TRBV5-4 and TRBJ1-1; TRBD1 aligns across 9 bases. V lost 4 bases, J lost 4 bases, and 8 bases stayed unmatched. The germline V gene encodes CDR1 SGHNT and CDR2 YYREEE (reference sequence). This CDR3 region has 15 residues. The CDR3 region has the DNA TGTGCCAGCAGCATCACAGGGGGCCGGTTCACTGAAGCTTTCTTT. Translated, it gives CASSITGGRFTEAFF.

The chain combines TRBV7-6 with TRBJ1-5, with TRBD1 identical over 7 bases. V shed 6 bases, J shed 5 bases, and the junction held 4 bases outside the gene matches. The CDR3 runs to 13 residues. Germline lookup yields CDR1 SGHVS and CDR2 FNYEAQ. CDR3 sequence (DNA): TGTGCCAGCAGTCTAGACAGGGATCAGCCCCAGCATTTT. This translates into CASSLDRDQPQHF.

CDR3 amino acids: CASSPRGATGEDYEQYF. CDR3 coding DNA: TGTGCCAGCAGCCCTAGAGGCGCGACAGGGGAGGACTACGAGCAGTACTTC. The chain is built from TRBV7-9 and TRBJ2-7; 8 bases map to TRBD1. Losses at the gene ends were 5 bases for V and 3 bases for J; bases not matched to a gene: 15. Germline V lookup: CDR1 SEHNR, CDR2 FQNEAQ (reference sequence). This CDR3 region has 17 residues.

CDR3 DNA sequence: TGCGCCAGTCGTCGGCAGGGCGGCACCGGGGAGCTGTTTTTT. As protein: CASRRQGGTGELFF. The chain couples TRBV4-1 to TRBJ2-2, with D tentatively TRBD1 (5 bases). V was trimmed by 9 bases and J by 4 bases, leaving 15 bases between them. The germline V gene encodes CDR1 MGHRA and CDR2 YSYEKL. The CDR3 runs to 14 residues.

This chain joins TRBV30 and TRBJ1-1; 11 bases are a match to TRBD1. This CDR3 contains 15 residues. The germline gives CDR1 GTSNPN, CDR2 SVGIG (reference sequence). J was trimmed by 4 bases and V by 0 bases; bases with no gene match: 4. CDR3 sequence (DNA): TGTGCCTGGAGTGTATTGGGGACAGGGGGCACTGAAGCTTTCTTT. It codes for CAWSVLGTGGTEAFF.

The rearrangement uses TRBV2 and TRBJ2-3, with 12 positions matching TRBD2. Germline lookup yields CDR1 SNHLY and CDR2 FYNNEI. The CDR3 loop spans 13 amino acids. Trimming removed 10 bases from V and 6 bases from J; junction bases left unmatched: 5. The CDR3 sequence is CATSTSGGDTQYF. In DNA, the CDR3 is TGTGCCACCTCGACTAGCGGGGGCGATACGCAGTATTTT.

The chain recombines TRBV7-2 with TRBJ2-5; 9 nucleotides agree with TRBD1. Germline CDR1 reads SGHTA; CDR2 reads FQGNSA. The CDR3 has 15 amino acids. V gave up 5 bases and J gave up 5 bases; unmatched junction bases: 9. The CDR3 DNA is TGTGCCAGCAGCCCTTCCGGGACAGGGTGGGAGACCCAGTACTTC. It codes for CASSPSGTGWETQYF.

This chain joins TRBV10-3 and TRBJ1-2, with TRBD1 identical over 7 bases. The trim removed 5 bases at V and 7 bases at J, leaving 16 bases unmatched. This CDR3 is built from 16 residues. Germline-derived CDR1 and CDR2 are ENHRY and SYGVKD. CDR3 loop: CAISFLADRNEFGYTF. In nucleotides, the CDR3 is TGTGCCATCAGTTTTCTTGCGGACAGGAATGAATTTGGCTACACCTTC.